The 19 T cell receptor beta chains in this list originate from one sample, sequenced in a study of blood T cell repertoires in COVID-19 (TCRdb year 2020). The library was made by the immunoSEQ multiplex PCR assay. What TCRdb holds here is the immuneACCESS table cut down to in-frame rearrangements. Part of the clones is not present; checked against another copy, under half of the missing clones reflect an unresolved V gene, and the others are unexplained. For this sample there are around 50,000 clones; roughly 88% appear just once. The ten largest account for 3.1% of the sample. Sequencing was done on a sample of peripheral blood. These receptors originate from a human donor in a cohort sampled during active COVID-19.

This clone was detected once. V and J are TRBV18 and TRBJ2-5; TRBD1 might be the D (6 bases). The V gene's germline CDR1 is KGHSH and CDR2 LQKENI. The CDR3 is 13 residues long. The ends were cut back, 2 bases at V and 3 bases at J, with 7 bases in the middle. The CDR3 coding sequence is TGTGCCAGCTCACCAGCAGGGGAAGAGACCCAGTACTTC. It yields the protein CASSPAGEETQYF. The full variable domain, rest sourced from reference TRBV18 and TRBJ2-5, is NAGVMQNPRHLVRRRGQEARLRCSPMKGHSHVYWYRQLPEEGLKFMVYLQKENIIDESGMPKERFSAEFPKEGPSILRIQQVVRGDSAAYFCASSPAGEETQYFGPGTRLLVL.

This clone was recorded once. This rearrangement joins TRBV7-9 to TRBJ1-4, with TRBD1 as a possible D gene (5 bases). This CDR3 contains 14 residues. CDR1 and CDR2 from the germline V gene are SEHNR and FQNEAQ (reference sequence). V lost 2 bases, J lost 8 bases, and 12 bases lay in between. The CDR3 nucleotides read TGTGCCAGCAGCTTACTCAGGGTGGGCGAAAAACTGTTTTTT. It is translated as CASSLLRVGEKLFF.

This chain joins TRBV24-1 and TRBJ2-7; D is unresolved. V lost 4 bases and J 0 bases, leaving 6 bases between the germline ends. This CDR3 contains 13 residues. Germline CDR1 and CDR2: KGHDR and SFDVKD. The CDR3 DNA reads TGTGCCACCAGTGAAGCGAGCTCCTACGAGCAGTACTTC. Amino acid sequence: CATSEASSYEQYF.

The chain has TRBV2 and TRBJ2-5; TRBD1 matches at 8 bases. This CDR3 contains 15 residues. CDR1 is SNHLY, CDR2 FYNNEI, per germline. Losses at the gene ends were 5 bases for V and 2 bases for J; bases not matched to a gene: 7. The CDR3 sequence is CASSSDRGPQETQYF. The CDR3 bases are TGTGCCAGCAGTTCCGACAGGGGACCTCAAGAGACCCAGTACTTC.

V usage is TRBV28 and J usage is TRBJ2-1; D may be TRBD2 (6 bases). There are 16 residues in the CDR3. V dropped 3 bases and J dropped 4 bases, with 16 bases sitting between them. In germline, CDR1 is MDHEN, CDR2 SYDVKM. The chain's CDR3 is CASSFGLQRLYNEQFF. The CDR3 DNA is TGTGCCAGCAGTTTTGGACTACAACGACTTTACAATGAGCAGTTCTTC.

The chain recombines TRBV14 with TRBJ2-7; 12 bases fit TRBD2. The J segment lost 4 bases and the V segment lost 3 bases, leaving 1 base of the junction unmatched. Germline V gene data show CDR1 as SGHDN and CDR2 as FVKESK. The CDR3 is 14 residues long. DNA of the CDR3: TGTGCCAGCAGCCAGACTAGCGGGAGTTACGAGCAGTACTTC. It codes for CASSQTSGSYEQYF.

The CDR3 DNA follows: TGTGCCAGCAGTTATTCAGATTCACCCCTCCACTTT. Translation: CASSYSDSPLHF. The chain is built from TRBV12-3 or TRBV12-4 and TRBJ1-6; D gene ambiguous. Trimming took 4 bases from V and 8 from J, leaving 6 bases between them. This CDR3 has 12 amino acids.

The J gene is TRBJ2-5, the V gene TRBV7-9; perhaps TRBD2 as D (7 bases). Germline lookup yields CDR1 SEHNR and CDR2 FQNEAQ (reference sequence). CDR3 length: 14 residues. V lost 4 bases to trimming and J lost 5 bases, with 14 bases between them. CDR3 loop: CASSSNGGRETQYF. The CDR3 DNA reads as TGTGCCAGCAGCTCAAACGGGGGGCGGGAGACCCAGTACTTC.

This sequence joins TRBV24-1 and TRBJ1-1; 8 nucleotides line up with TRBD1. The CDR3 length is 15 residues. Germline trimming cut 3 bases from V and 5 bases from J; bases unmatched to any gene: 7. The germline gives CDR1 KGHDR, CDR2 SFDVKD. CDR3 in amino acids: CATSDGSGGRTEAFF. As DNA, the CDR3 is TGTGCCACCAGTGATGGGTCAGGGGGCCGGACTGAAGCTTTCTTT.

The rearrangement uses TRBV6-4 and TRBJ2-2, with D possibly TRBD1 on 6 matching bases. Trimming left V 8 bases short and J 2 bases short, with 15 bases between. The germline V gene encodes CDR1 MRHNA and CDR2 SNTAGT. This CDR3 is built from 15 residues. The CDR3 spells CASSDSSTNTGELFF. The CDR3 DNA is TGTGCCAGCTCGGACAGTTCTACCAACACCGGGGAGCTGTTTTTT.

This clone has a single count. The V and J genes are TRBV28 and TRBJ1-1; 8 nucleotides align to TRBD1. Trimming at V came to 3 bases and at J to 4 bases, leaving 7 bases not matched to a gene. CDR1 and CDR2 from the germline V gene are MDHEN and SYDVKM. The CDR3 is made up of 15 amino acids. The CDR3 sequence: CASSFPGGIGTEAFF. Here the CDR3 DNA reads TGTGCCAGCAGTTTCCCAGGGGGCATTGGCACTGAAGCTTTCTTT.

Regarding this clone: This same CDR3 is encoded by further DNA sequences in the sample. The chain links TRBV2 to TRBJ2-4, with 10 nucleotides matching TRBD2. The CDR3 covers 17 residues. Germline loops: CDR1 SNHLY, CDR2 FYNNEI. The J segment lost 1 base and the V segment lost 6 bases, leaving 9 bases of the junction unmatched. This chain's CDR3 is CASRPPSGSSAKNIQYF. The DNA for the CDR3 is TGTGCCAGCAGGCCCCCTAGCGGGAGTAGCGCCAAAAACATTCAGTACTTC.

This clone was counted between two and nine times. CDR3 DNA sequence: TGTGCCAGCAGCACTGGGTCTCCAGGTGATATGCAGTACTTC. Protein: CASSTGSPGDMQYF. The chain carries TRBV5-4 and TRBJ2-7; no reliable D call. This CDR3 region has 14 residues. Germline CDR1 SGHNT, CDR2 YYREEE (reference sequence). V dropped 4 bases and J dropped 9 bases, with 20 bases sitting between them.

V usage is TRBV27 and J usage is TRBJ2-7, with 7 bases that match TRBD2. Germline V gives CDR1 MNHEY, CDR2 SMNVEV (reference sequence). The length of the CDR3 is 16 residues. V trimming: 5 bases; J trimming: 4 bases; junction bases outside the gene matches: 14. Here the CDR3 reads CASSPSLLAALYEQYF. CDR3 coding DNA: TGTGCCAGCAGTCCAAGCCTCCTAGCGGCCCTATACGAGCAGTACTTC.

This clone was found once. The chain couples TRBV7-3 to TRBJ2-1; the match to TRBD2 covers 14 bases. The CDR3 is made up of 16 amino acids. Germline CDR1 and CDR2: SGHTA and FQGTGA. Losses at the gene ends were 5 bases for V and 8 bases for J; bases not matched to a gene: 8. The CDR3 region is CASSQRTSGRLDEQFF. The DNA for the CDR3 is TGTGCCAGCAGCCAGAGGACTAGCGGGAGGCTTGATGAGCAGTTCTTC.

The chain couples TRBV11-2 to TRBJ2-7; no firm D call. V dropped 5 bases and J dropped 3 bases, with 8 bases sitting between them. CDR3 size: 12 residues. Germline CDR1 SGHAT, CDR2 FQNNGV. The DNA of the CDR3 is TGTGCCAGCAGCAAGCAGGACTACGAGCAGTACTTC. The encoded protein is CASSKQDYEQYF.

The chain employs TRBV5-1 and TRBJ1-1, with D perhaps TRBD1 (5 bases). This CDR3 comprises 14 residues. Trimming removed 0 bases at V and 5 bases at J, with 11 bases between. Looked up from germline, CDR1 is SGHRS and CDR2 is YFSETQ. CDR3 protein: CASSLGREWTEAFF. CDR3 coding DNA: TGCGCCAGCAGCTTGGGCAGGGAATGGACTGAAGCTTTCTTT.

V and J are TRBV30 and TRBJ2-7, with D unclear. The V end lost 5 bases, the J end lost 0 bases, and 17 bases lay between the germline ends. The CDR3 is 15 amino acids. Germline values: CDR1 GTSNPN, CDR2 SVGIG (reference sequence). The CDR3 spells CAWGRGLVSSYEQYF. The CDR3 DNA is TGTGCCTGGGGCCGTGGTTTGGTCAGCTCCTACGAGCAGTACTTC. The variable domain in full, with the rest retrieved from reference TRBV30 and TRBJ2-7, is SQTIHQWPATLVQPVGSPLSLECTVEGTSNPNLYWYRQAAGRGLQLLFYSVGIGQISSEVPQNLSASRPQDRQFILSSKKLLLSDSGFYLCAWGRGLVSSYEQYFGPGTRLTVT.

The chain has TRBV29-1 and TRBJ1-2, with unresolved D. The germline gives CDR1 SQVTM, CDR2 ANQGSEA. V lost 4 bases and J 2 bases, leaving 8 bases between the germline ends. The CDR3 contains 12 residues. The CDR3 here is CSVVGGNYGYTF. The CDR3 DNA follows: TGCAGCGTTGTCGGAGGGAACTATGGCTACACCTTC.